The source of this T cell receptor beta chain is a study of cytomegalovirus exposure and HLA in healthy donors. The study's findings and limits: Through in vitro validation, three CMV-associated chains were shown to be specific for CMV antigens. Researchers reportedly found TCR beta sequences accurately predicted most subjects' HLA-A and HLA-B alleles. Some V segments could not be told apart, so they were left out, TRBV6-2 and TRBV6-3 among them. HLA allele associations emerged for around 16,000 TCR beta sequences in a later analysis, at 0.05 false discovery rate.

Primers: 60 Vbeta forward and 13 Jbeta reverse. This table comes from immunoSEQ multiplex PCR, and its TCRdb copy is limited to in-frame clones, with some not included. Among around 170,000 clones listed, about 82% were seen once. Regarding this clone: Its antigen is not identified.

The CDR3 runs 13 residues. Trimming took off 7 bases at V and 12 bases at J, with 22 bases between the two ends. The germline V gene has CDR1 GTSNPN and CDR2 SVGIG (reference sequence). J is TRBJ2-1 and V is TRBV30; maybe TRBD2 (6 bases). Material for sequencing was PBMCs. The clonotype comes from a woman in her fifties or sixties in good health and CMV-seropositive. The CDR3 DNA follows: TGTGCCTCGGGACGGGACTTCGGGCAGTGGCAGTTCTTC. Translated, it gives CASGRDFGQWQFF.